The sequence of this TCR beta chain was determined in a study of blood T cell repertoires in COVID-19. For the study at large: There were acute and convalescent COVID-19 samples, and they came from the United States, Italy and Spain. T cells, B-cell-depleted T cells, or PBMCs provided the cDNA or gDNA that served as material.

The length of the CDR3 is 13 residues. The germline V gene has CDR1 SQVTM and CDR2 ANQGSEA. With V trimmed by 2 bases and J by 8 bases, 6 bases remained unmatched. Per the authors' pipeline: Researchers report that nucleated cell counts were estimated from reference gene primer amplification. This table comes from immunoSEQ multiplex PCR, and its TCRdb copy is limited to in-frame clones, with some not included. That table supplies the V and J calls and clone size; D and trimming were determined from the DNA. There are more than 70,000 clones in the sample; roughly 80% occur only once, and around a third lies in the top ten.

This chain uses TRBV29-1 with TRBJ1-2; 9 nucleotides match TRBD1. Sequencing was carried out using peripheral blood. This receptor was taken from a woman aged 70-85 years with acute or convalescent COVID-19. The CDR3 DNA reads as TGCAGCGTTGAACTGGACAGGGGCGACGGCTACACCTTC. Its protein product is CSVELDRGDGYTF.